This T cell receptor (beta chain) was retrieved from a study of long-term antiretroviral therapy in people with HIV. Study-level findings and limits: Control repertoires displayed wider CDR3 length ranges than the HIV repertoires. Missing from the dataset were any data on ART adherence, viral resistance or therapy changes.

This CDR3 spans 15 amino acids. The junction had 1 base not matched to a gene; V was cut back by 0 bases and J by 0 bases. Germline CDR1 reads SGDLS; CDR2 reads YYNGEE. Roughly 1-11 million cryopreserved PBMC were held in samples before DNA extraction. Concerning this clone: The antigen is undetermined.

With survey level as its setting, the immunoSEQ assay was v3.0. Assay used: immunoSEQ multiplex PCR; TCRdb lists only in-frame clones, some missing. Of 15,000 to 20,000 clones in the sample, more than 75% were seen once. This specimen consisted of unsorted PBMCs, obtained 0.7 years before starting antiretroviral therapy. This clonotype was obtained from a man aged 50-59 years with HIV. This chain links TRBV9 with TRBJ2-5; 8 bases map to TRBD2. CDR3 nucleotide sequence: TGTGCCAGCAGCGTAGTAGCGGGACACCAAGAGACCCAGTACTTC. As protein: CASSVVAGHQETQYF.